This TCR beta chain was sequenced in a study of cytomegalovirus exposure and HLA in healthy donors. With regard to this clone: Its antigen is undetermined.

Study observations and caveats: Per a prior analysis, the majority of TCR beta V segments were productive roughly 87% or roughly 30% of the time. Rare TCR sequences predominated, though certain public TCRs were found in many donors.

PCR was performed using 60 Vbeta and 13 Jbeta primers. Profiled with immunoSEQ multiplex PCR; TCRdb holds only in-frame clones, not every one. Among 130,000 to 150,000 clones listed, 78% were seen once. The CDR3 totals 15 residues. Trimming removed 2 bases from V and 2 bases from J; junction bases left unmatched: 6. Germline CDR1 is SQVTM and CDR2 is ANQGSEA. The receptor comes from a woman younger than 35 in good health and CMV-seropositive. The source material was PBMCs. The gene calls are TRBV29-1 and TRBJ2-3, with TRBD2 identical over 8 bases. The CDR3 DNA is TGCAGCGTTGAACGCGGGGGGTCGAACACAGATACGCAGTATTTT. This sequence encodes CSVERGGSNTDTQYF.